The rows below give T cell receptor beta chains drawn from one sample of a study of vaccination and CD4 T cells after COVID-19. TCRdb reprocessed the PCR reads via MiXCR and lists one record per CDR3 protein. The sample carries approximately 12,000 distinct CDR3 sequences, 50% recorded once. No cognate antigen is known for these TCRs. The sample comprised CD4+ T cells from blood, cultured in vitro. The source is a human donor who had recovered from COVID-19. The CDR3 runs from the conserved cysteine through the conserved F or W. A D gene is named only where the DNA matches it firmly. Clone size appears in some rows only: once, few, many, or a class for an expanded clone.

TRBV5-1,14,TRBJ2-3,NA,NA,CASSWNRWADTQYF
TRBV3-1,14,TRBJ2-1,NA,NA,CASSQEVSGNEQFF
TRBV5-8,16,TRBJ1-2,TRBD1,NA,CVSSNRGGGVKRGYTF
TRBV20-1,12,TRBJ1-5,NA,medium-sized,CSAREFHQPQHF
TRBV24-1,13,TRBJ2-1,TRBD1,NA,CATSDRQGASEFF
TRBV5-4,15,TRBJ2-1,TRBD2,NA,CASSSRLAGGNEQFF
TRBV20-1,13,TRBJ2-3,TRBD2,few,CSASSGLTDTQYF
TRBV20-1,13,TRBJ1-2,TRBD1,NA,CSARDRVVVGYTF
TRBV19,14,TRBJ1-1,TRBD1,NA,CASSTLQGATEAFF
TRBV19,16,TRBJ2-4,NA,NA,CASSKMGRLAKNIQYF
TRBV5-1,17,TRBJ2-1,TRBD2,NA,CASSLGLAGAGYNEQFF
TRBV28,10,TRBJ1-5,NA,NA,CASGRQPQHF
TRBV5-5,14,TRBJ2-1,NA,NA,CASSFLRGGNEQFF
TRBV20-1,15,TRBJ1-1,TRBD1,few,CSARVGGAQGDEAFF
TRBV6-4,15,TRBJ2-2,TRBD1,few,CASRPGQGNTGELFF
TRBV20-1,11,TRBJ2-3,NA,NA,CSARAQDLQYF
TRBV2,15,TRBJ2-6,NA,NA,CASSEQGPGANVLTF
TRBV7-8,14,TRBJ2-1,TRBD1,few,CASSSRDSHNEQFF
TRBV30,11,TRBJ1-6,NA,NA,CAWSSRGPLHF
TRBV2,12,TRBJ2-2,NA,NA,CATRQNTGELFF
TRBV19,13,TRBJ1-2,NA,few,CASREQLLDGYTF
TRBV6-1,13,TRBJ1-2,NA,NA,CASSRDTSHGYTF
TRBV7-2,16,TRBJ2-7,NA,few,CASSLVLGQRTYEQYF
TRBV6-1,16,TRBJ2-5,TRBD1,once,CASSEWGTGHVETQYF
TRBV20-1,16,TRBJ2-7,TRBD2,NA,CSARVLAGGFSYEQYF
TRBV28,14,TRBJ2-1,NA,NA,CASSLGGLSDEQFF
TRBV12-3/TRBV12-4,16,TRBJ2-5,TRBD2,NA,CASSLGSGRVRETQYF
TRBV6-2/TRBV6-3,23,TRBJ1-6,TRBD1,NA,CASSYNRPRTATGGTPGNSPLHF
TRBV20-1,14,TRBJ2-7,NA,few,CSARWELARREQYF
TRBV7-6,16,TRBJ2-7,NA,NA,CASSSLELGSSYEQYF
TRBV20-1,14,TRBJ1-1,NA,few,CSARDLPTGPYHRF
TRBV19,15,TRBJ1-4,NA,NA,CASFRDTTSQGKLFF
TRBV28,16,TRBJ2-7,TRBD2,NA,CASSFDRLRGRYEQYF
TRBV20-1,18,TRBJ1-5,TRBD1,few,CSARDWAKQGDSNQPQHF
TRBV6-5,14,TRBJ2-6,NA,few,CASSYGTGANVLTF
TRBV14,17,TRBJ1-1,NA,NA,CASSQVWGGSMNTEAFF
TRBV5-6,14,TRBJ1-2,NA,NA,CASSLGTARYGYTF
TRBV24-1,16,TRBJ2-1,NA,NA,CATSDLETALYNEQFF
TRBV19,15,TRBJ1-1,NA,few,CASSIGKGAYTEAFF
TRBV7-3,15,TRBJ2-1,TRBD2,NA,CASSSLAGGGGEQFF
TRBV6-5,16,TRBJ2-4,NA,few,CASSYSYALAKNIQYF